The present entry profiles one TCR beta chain with its context. With 3 bases removed from V and 4 bases from J, the gap between germline ends came to 22 bases. The germline gives CDR1 SGDLS, CDR2 YYNGEE. The CDR3 covers 18 residues. The data stem from a study of read filtering for tumor transcriptome and immune sequencing. Molecular barcoded adaptors covering alpha/delta and beta/gamma chains were used on approximately 440 ng RNA. TCRdb re-called the reads through MiXCR, storing one row per CDR3 protein. The profile shows around 58,000 distinct CDR3 sequences, around 14% of them singletons. The TCR originated in a donor aged 40 or over with multiple myeloma. This chain joins TRBV9 and TRBJ2-2; a possible D gene is TRBD2 (5 bases). The sample consisted of a population of CD138-negative cells sorted from bone marrow. The CDR3 coding sequence is TGTGCCAGCAGCGAGCCACCGGCTAGTGGGAGTATCACCGGGGAGCTGTTTTTT. It translates to CASSEPPASGSITGELFF.